The present TCR beta chain was sequenced within a study of tumor-infiltrating lymphocytes in primary liver carcinoma (TCRdb year 2017). For the wider study: Of the five patients, three men and two women aged 30 to 69 years, four had hepatocellular carcinoma and one had combined HCC and intrahepatic cholangiocarcinoma. The five patients had tumors staged T1-T3 N0M0, with maximum diameters ranging from roughly 4 to 10 cm. Samples yielded roughly 3.5 to 7.5 million productive TCRbeta reads; read depth did not differ significantly between tissue types. Across five regions of each liver tumor, along with adjacent normal tissue and blood, the study brought together TCRbeta repertoire sequencing, expression microarrays and whole-exome sequencing. TCRbeta repertoire sequencing covered about 35 specimens from 5 patients: roughly 25 tumor regions, 5 adjacent noncancerous liver tissues and 5 peripheral blood samples. High reproducibility was observed for the technical replicate repertoires, with mean shared-clone rates about 0.92 and correlation coefficients above 0.95. Broad study findings and their caveats: Repertoire overlap was found to be higher between tumor regions (mean approximately 35%) than between tumor-adjacent (roughly 17%) or tumor-blood (approximately 15%) pairs, consistent with antigen-driven expansion. Because sequencing covered only the TCR beta chain and unpaired alpha chains were not captured, true repertoire diversity is likely underestimated. With just a few patients in the study, the authors point out that the findings should be validated in a larger study. The top 250 clones made up a significantly larger repertoire fraction in tumors than in blood (p = 0.039). Because the samples were bulk and unsorted, CD4+ and CD8+ T cell repertoires could not be compared.

Total RNA and DNA were co-extracted without cell sorting from approximately 22-30 mg of bulk tissue using the AllPrep DNA/RNA mini kit. Between November 2015 and March 2016, a few patients in China with histopathologically diagnosed primary liver carcinoma had surgical resection. At the time of sampling, the patients had chronic HBV infection and had not received any treatment. Pieces of fresh tumor and adjacent tissue were cut in half, with one half kept in RNAlater at -80 degrees C and the other half sent for histology. With regard to this clonotype: What this receptor recognizes is not known. Just one base apart from a much larger clone, this may be a read error.

A constant-region primer and ProtoScript II reverse transcriptase were used to reverse-transcribe TCRbeta-specific cDNA from around 530 ng total RNA. TCRbeta libraries were built with three nested multiplex PCR rounds, a slightly modified ARM-PCR procedure. Each of the first two PCR rounds ran for around 11 cycles and used multiplex TRBV1-TRBV30 forward primers together with a Cbeta reverse primer. Sample barcodes and Illumina adapters were attached in a final 25-cycle PCR using Deep VentR polymerase. Amplicons of 200-500 bp were gel-purified with a QIAquick gel extraction kit before sequencing. TCRbeta amplicons were sequenced on an Illumina HiSeq 2500 with 250-bp paired-end reads. The authors processed their data as follows. Reads were quality-trimmed with Trimmomatic v0.33, and paired reads were merged with FLASH v1.2.11 to recover full CDR3 sequences. V, D and J germline segments were assigned to the rearranged TCRbeta sequences by MiGEC v1.2.1b. Clonotype statistics and Shannon-Wiener diversity indices were computed with VDJtools v1.0.0. Except for diversity analysis, only each sample's 250 most abundant clonotypes were used in subsequent analyses to reduce sampling bias. The public reads were reprocessed in TCRdb via fastp at Q25 and MiXCR, keeping in-frame beta chains. Rows with one shared CDR3 protein collapse into an entry with the most common genes and DNA. The V and J calls, along with clone size, are taken from TCRdb and not from the paper's own processing. Across this sample there are roughly 80,000 distinct CDR3 sequences, with 69% seen only once. The top ten constitute roughly 28% of the sample.

V lost 5 bases and J lost 1 base; the stretch between them is 9 bases long. The CDR3 holds 15 amino acids from the cysteine to the phenylalanine. The DNA shown is the 45-base CDR3, in frame from base 1. CDR1 and CDR2 are drawn from the germline V gene (reference sequence): SEHNR, FQNEAQ. This TCR was sampled from a middle-aged man with primary liver carcinoma and hepatitis B virus infection. The sample consisted of tumor-adjacent normal liver tissue. The chain is encoded by TRBV7-9 joined to TRBJ2-6; the best D guess is TRBD2, with 5 bases matching. The CDR3 amino acid sequence is: CASSHGRSGANVLTF. The sequenced DNA is TGTGCCAGCAGCCATGGGAGATCTGGGGCCAACGTCCTGACTTTC. The full variable domain, completed from the reference TRBV7-9 and TRBJ2-6 proteins outside the CDR3, reads DTGVSQNPRHKITKRGQNVTFRCDPISEHNRLYWYRQTLGQGPEFLTYFQNEAQLEKSRLLSDRFSAERPKGSFSTLEIQRTEQGDSAMYLCASSHGRSGANVLTFGAGSRLTVL.